The rows below give T cell receptor beta chains drawn from one sample of a study of identical twins. One entry per CDR3 protein, called by TCRdb with MiXCR from the 5' RACE reads. The data contain around 300,000 distinct CDR3 sequences, 6.5% to 9.5% of them singletons. This sample was shared with a second study, whose subject was yellow fever vaccine responses in identical twins.

Sequenced sample: memory (CD45RO+) T cells sorted from blood. Source of these receptors: a woman under 30 in good health. The CDR3 runs from the conserved cysteine through the conserved F or W. Each record gives: D gene, clone size, V gene, J gene, CDR3 DNA, CDR3 protein. A D gene is named only where the DNA matches it firmly. Rows give clone size only sometimes, using once, few, many, or a class for an expanded clone.

>-|few|TRBV28|TRBJ1-1
TGTGCCAGCAGTCCCCCCGACAGGACGAACGCTGAAGCTTTCTTT
CASSPPDRTNAEAFF
>-|many|TRBV10-2|TRBJ1-3
TGCGCCAGCAGTGAGTCGTGGGGCCTGAGCTCTGGAAACACCATATATTTT
CASSESWGLSSGNTIYF
>TRBD1|many|TRBV5-1|TRBJ2-3
TGCGCCAGCAGCTCCAGGACAGGGTTGGGCACAGATACGCAGTATTTT
CASSSRTGLGTDTQYF
>-|many|TRBV4-2|TRBJ2-1
TGTGCCAGCAGCCAAGAATCGGGAGAAGCTTACAATGAGCAGTTCTTC
CASSQESGEAYNEQFF
>TRBD2|many|TRBV7-9|TRBJ2-5
TGTGCCAGCAGCTCGACATTAGCGGGAGGCTGGGAGACCCAGTACTTC
CASSSTLAGGWETQYF
>-|many|TRBV7-2|TRBJ1-1
TGTGCCAGCAGCTTAAGGTCGGCACCTGAAGCTTTCTTT
CASSLRSAPEAFF
>-|-|TRBV6-1|TRBJ1-5
TGTGCCAGCAGCTTCCGGGACAAGCATCAGCCCCAGCATTTT
CASSFRDKHQPQHF
>TRBD2|-|TRBV12-3/TRBV12-4|TRBJ2-1
TGTGCCAGCAGTTTGGGTAGCGGGAGTTTAGGTGAGCAGTTCTTC
CASSLGSGSLGEQFF
>-|-|TRBV7-2|TRBJ2-5
TGTGCCAGCAGCCCCAGACCGTCGACTAGTAAAGAGACCCAGTACTTC
CASSPRPSTSKETQYF
>-|few|TRBV15|TRBJ2-2
TGTGCCACCAGCAGGGACCCCGGGGAGCTGTTTTTT
CATSRDPGELFF
>-|few|TRBV18|TRBJ2-5
TGTGCCAGCTCTCGCACTGACCTAACCCAAGAGACCCAGTACTTC
CASSRTDLTQETQYF
>-|-|TRBV27|TRBJ1-1
TGTGCCAGCAGTGGGGCCCGGGTAGACCCCCTGGGAGCTGAAGCTTTCTTT
CASSGARVDPLGAEAFF
>-|many|TRBV2|TRBJ2-7
TGTGCCAGCAGCTTGGACTACTCCTACGAGCAGTACTTC
CASSLDYSYEQYF
>TRBD1|-|TRBV5-6|TRBJ1-5
TGTGCCAGCAGCAACAGGGGGCATCAGCCCCAGCATTTT
CASSNRGHQPQHF
>-|-|TRBV14|TRBJ2-2
TGTGCCAGCAGCCAACAGGGCTCCGGGGAGCTGTTTTTT
CASSQQGSGELFF
>-|-|TRBV20-1|TRBJ1-1
TGCAGTGCAGGGGGGGAGGTGTCGGCTTTCTTT
CSAGGEVSAFF
>-|-|TRBV6-6|TRBJ2-2
TGTGCCAGCACCTACGCCGGGGAGCTGTTTTTT
CASTYAGELFF